Below are 20 T cell receptor beta chains sequenced from a single sample in a study of blood T cells in healthy people across ages. Using a J-beta primer mix together with a sample-barcoded 5' primer, a second PCR was run for about 6 to 12 cycles. TCRdb passed the 5' RACE reads through MiXCR, listing each CDR3 protein once. This sample has 1.5 million to 2 million distinct CDR3 sequences, with about 35% found just once. The sequencing sample was made of blood. The receptors were gathered from a woman aged 30 to 39 in good health.

The V call is TRBV20-1, the J call TRBJ2-3, with 11 bases identical to TRBD2. Germline V lookup: CDR1 DFQATT, CDR2 SNEGSKA (reference sequence). The J segment lost 6 bases and the V segment lost 7 bases, leaving 6 bases of the junction unmatched. This CDR3 contains 13 residues. For the CDR3, the DNA is TGCAGTGGCCTAGCGGGGGGTGGGGATACGCAGTATTTT. Translating it yields CSGLAGGGDTQYF.

There are a few counts of this clonotype. With a much larger clone just one base away, this may be a read error. The chain joins TRBV29-1 to TRBJ2-2; TRBD1 is a possible D gene (6 bases). This CDR3 is built from 14 residues. CDR1 is SQVTM and CDR2 is ANQGSEA in the germline V gene. V lost 7 bases and J lost 6, with 18 bases in between. The CDR3 loop reads CSAALTGHAGELFF. The CDR3 coding sequence is TGCAGCGCGGCCTTGACAGGACACGCCGGGGAGCTGTTTTTT.

This chain uses TRBV6-1 with TRBJ1-1, with 9 bases lining up with TRBD1. CDR1 and CDR2 (germline): MNHNS, SASEGT. There are 12 residues in the CDR3. The trim removed 10 bases at V and 3 bases at J, leaving 3 bases unmatched. The CDR3 DNA reads TGTGCCACTAGGACAGGGGACACTGAAGCTTTCTTT. Translating it yields CATRTGDTEAFF.

This clonotype appeared a few times. The chain uses TRBV21-1 and TRBJ2-3; the tabulated D call, TRBD1, remains unverified against the DNA. TRBV21-1 corresponds to a pseudogene. The CDR3 is 15 amino acids. CDR3 sequence reads: CASSSRESGADTQYF. CDR3 in DNA: TGTGCCAGCAGCAGTCGGGAAAGTGGCGCAGATACGCAGTATTTT.

This clonotype was seen a handful of times. The CDR3: CSAKDGTSPTDTQYF. CDR3 bases: TGCAGTGCGAAGGACGGGACTTCTCCCACAGATACGCAGTATTTT. The chain carries TRBV20-1 and TRBJ2-3; weak D call: TRBD2 (6 bases). The CDR3 length is 15 residues. The germline V gene encodes CDR1 DFQATT and CDR2 SNEGSKA (reference sequence). Trimming cost V 6 bases and J 2 bases, with 18 bases left between them.

The genes are TRBV7-2 and TRBJ1-1, with no clear D. This CDR3 has 14 amino acids. The germline gives CDR1 SGHTA, CDR2 FQGNSA. Trimming removed 1 base at V and 3 bases at J, with 9 bases between. Written as DNA, the CDR3 is TGTGCCAGCAGCTTAGGGTCCAGTTACACTGAAGCTTTCTTT. This gives the protein CASSLGSSYTEAFF.

A few counts support this clonotype. V usage is TRBV29-1 and J usage is TRBJ1-2; 7 bases align to TRBD1. Germline lookup yields CDR1 SQVTM and CDR2 ANQGSEA. V gave up 3 bases and J gave up 0 bases; unmatched junction bases: 4. There are 14 residues in the CDR3. As DNA, the CDR3 is TGCAGCGTTGATCCTCAGGGGGCTAACTATGGCTACACCTTC. It yields the protein CSVDPQGANYGYTF.

This clonotype appeared many times. The rearrangement uses TRBV6-6 and TRBJ2-7; D is perhaps TRBD1 (5 bases). Germline V lookup: CDR1 MNHNY, CDR2 SVGAGI (reference sequence). Trimming pared 0 bases from V and 2 bases from J, leaving 8 bases between. The CDR3 runs to 14 residues. CDR3 sequence: CASSYSQGPYEQYF. DNA of the CDR3: TGTGCCAGCAGTTACTCTCAGGGTCCCTACGAGCAGTACTTC.

The genes are TRBV6-5 and TRBJ1-2; possible D gene TRBD1, 5 bases. Germline loops: CDR1 MNHEY, CDR2 SVGAGI. The length of the CDR3 is 14 residues. V shed 0 bases and J shed 3 bases, with 8 bases lying between them. The CDR3 region is CASSYSKGYYGYTF. For the CDR3, the DNA is TGTGCCAGCAGTTACTCGAAGGGGTACTATGGCTACACCTTC.

This clonotype came up many times. The chain carries TRBV10-3 and TRBJ2-5, with 7 bases fitting TRBD2. This CDR3 comprises 16 residues. Germline CDR1 ENHRY, CDR2 SYGVKD. The trim removed 0 bases at V and 1 base at J, leaving 5 bases unmatched. As DNA, the CDR3 is TGTGCCATCAGTGAGTCGGCGGCGGGAGCCCAAGAGACCCAGTACTTC. Amino acid sequence: CAISESAAGAQETQYF.

This sequence joins TRBV5-1 and TRBJ2-1, with 12 nucleotides matching TRBD2. Germline V CDR1 and CDR2: SGHRS, YFSETQ. This CDR3 is built from 15 residues. The trim removed 7 bases at V and 9 bases at J, leaving 11 bases unmatched. CDR3 residues: CASSGLAGTWVEQFF. The DNA for the CDR3 is TGCGCCAGCTCCGGACTAGCGGGAACGTGGGTTGAGCAGTTCTTC.

This clonotype appeared a few times. The chain employs TRBV3-1 and TRBJ1-1; 8 positions agree with TRBD1. Germline lookup yields CDR1 LGHDT and CDR2 YNNKEL (reference sequence). After removal of 4 bases from V and 11 bases from J, the junction contained 15 bases not matched to a gene. The CDR3 is made up of 15 amino acids. CDR3 residues: CASSRGDRGLYLAFF. CDR3 bases: TGTGCCAGCAGCCGCGGTGACAGGGGACTCTATCTGGCTTTCTTT.

This clonotype came up a few times. The chain uses TRBV6-1 and TRBJ2-7; D is uncertain. Germline CDR1 MNHNS, CDR2 SASEGT. This CDR3 spans 13 amino acids. Deletions cut 1 base from V and 4 bases from J, with 8 bases between. CDR3 region: CASSEGVHYEQYF. DNA of the CDR3: TGTGCCAGCAGTGAAGGGGTCCATTACGAGCAGTACTTC.

This chain uses TRBV2 with TRBJ2-1; the match to TRBD2 covers 14 bases. The CDR3 is made up of 17 amino acids. Germline CDR1 SNHLY, CDR2 FYNNEI. With 6 bases clipped from V and 0 bases from J, the junction kept 4 bases outside the gene matches. The CDR3 DNA is TGTGCCAGCAGCGGGACTAGCGGGGGACGCTCCTACAATGAGCAGTTCTTC. It translates to CASSGTSGGRSYNEQFF.

This clonotype was detected many times. The chain links TRBV29-1 to TRBJ2-7, with D hard to call. This CDR3 is 12 amino acids long. V was clipped by 6 bases and J by 2 bases, with 11 bases between them. Germline V gene data show CDR1 as SQVTM and CDR2 as ANQGSEA. CDR3 region: CSVLEKTYEQYF. The CDR3 DNA sequence: TGCAGCGTACTGGAAAAAACCTACGAGCAGTACTTC.

The chain links TRBV6-1 to TRBJ1-1, with 9 bases identical to TRBD1. Germline assignment: CDR1 MNHNS and CDR2 SASEGT. CDR3 length: 14 amino acids. The J segment lost 3 bases and the V segment lost 4 bases, leaving 3 bases of the junction unmatched. CDR3 loop: CASSVGQGDTEAFF. As DNA, the CDR3 is TGTGCCAGCAGTGTGGGACAGGGAGACACTGAAGCTTTCTTT.

This rearrangement joins TRBV6-1 to TRBJ2-5; D is possibly TRBD1 (7 bases). Per germline, CDR1 MNHNS and CDR2 SASEGT. The length of the CDR3 is 19 residues. V was clipped by 5 bases and J by 5 bases, with 30 bases between them. Written as DNA, the CDR3 is TGTGCCAGCAGTCAGACCGCTGGCAGGGGGGTATTTGCTAGGGAGACCCAGTACTTC. It encodes CASSQTAGRGVFARETQYF.

The sample holds a few counts of this clonotype. The rearrangement joins TRBV20-1 to TRBJ2-5; the D is unclear. The germline V and J ends were trimmed by 0 bases and 0 bases, with 11 bases remaining between them. CDR1 is DFQATT, CDR2 SNEGSKA, per germline (reference sequence). There are 15 residues in the CDR3. Written as DNA, the CDR3 is TGCAGTGCTAGAGATACCAGAATGTACCAAGAGACCCAGTACTTC. Protein product: CSARDTRMYQETQYF.

This clonotype has a handful of counts. This rearrangement joins TRBV29-1 to TRBJ2-3, with D tentatively TRBD1 or TRBD2 (6 bases each). CDR3 size: 14 residues. Trimming shortened V by 8 bases and J by 0 bases, and 15 bases separated the two germline ends. Germline V lookup: CDR1 SQVTM, CDR2 ANQGSEA. The CDR3 DNA follows: TGCAGCTTCCGTTCGGGGGCTAGCACAGATACGCAGTATTTT. It yields the protein CSFRSGASTDTQYF.

J is TRBJ2-5 and V is TRBV7-7, with unresolved D. Trimming pared 2 bases from V and 4 bases from J, leaving 11 bases between. Germline loops: CDR1 SSHAT, CDR2 FNYEAQ (reference sequence). The CDR3 is 14 residues long. The CDR3 nucleotides are TGTGCCAGCAGCTTAAATCCCAGCGCAGAGACCCAGTACTTC. Protein sequence: CASSLNPSAETQYF.